This record looks at one T cell receptor (beta chain) sequence and its context. Its target is unknown. The record originates from a study of cytomegalovirus exposure and HLA in healthy donors. Turning to the study itself: Just over 80% of a few hundred genotyped donors fell in the Caucasian-associated ancestry cluster. The study's findings and limits: According to an earlier analysis, most TCR beta V segments yielded productive rearrangements about 87% or about 30% of the time. It emerged from a later analysis that several of the most significant clusters appeared to be linked to common viral pathogens. Reportedly, fewer N-insertions than the approximately 690-donor mean appeared in an Asian-associated ancestry cluster in a later analysis.

The PCR made use of 60 Vbeta and 13 Jbeta primers. Sequencing used immunoSEQ multiplex PCR; TCRdb keeps in-frame clones, though not all of them. This repertoire shows 100,000 to 150,000 clones, 76% found once; its top ten account for 1.5% to 2.5%. The CDR3 runs to 15 residues. With V trimmed by 1 base and J by 1 base, 1 base remained unmatched. Germline CDR1 reads LNHNV; CDR2 reads YYDKDF (reference sequence). J is TRBJ2-3 and V is TRBV15; 8 bases line up with TRBD2. This receptor was taken from a middle-aged man in good health and CMV-seronegative. Input material: PBMCs. CDR3 bases: TGTGCCACCAGCAGAGTTAGCGGGGGCACAGATACGCAGTATTTT. This translates into CATSRVSGGTDTQYF.